The entry below describes one T cell receptor (beta chain). The PCR contained 60 Vbeta and 13 Jbeta primers. Only in-frame clones appear in the TCRdb table, and some are missing; sequencing was by immunoSEQ multiplex PCR. The data contain under 200,000 clones, roughly 74% of them seen just once; the ten biggest clones take up less than 5.5%. The sample originates from a study of cytomegalovirus exposure and HLA in healthy donors. Germline trimming cut 10 bases from V and 2 bases from J; bases unmatched to any gene: 6. The V gene's germline CDR1 is MNHEY and CDR2 SVGAGI. CDR3 size: 13 residues. The sequenced sample consisted of PBMCs. The origin of this receptor is a male donor in good health and CMV-seronegative. J is TRBJ2-3 and V is TRBV6-5; 7 bases agree with TRBD2. The CDR3 region is CATRGRVTDTQYF. The CDR3 DNA sequence: TGTGCCACACGAGGGAGGGTCACAGATACGCAGTATTTT.